The 27 T cell receptor beta chains below were found in one sample sequenced in a study of blood T cell repertoires in COVID-19. Method: immunoSEQ multiplex PCR; TCRdb's copy keeps in-frame clones and lacks some. The top ten hold around 8% of the sample, which has about 480,000 clones, roughly nine tenths seen once. Material: peripheral blood. Receptor source: a woman in her forties or fifties with COVID-19, enrolled during active disease.

This sequence joins TRBV6-5 and TRBJ2-3; 14 nucleotides align to TRBD2. The length of the CDR3 is 15 residues. Germline lookup yields CDR1 MNHEY and CDR2 SVGAGI. Trimming at V came to 9 bases and at J to 5 bases, leaving 7 bases not matched to a gene. CDR3 amino acids: CASRSGTSGRDTQYF. As DNA, the CDR3 is TGTGCCAGTCGGTCCGGGACTAGCGGGAGAGATACGCAGTATTTT.

This chain connects TRBV25-1 to TRBJ2-5; 8 nucleotides align to TRBD1. J gave up 7 bases and V 8 bases, and 6 bases lay outside the gene matches. Germline CDR1 is MGHDK and CDR2 is SYGVNS. There are 12 residues in the CDR3. CDR3 bases: TGTGCCAGCCGGACAGGGAGGCGGACCCAGTACTTC. Translating it yields CASRTGRRTQYF.

V is TRBV29-1 and J is TRBJ1-2; D possibly corresponds to TRBD1 (5 bases). Trimming shortened V by 2 bases and J by 5 bases, and 12 bases separated the two germline ends. Per germline, CDR1 SQVTM and CDR2 ANQGSEA. This CDR3 is built from 13 residues. The DNA for the CDR3 is TGCAGCGTTGAAACGGACAAAGGGTATGGCTACACCTTC. Translated, it gives CSVETDKGYGYTF.

This rearrangement joins TRBV30 to TRBJ2-7; 8 bases align to TRBD1. With 1 base clipped from V and 5 bases from J, the junction kept 10 bases outside the gene matches. This CDR3 is built from 15 residues. Germline CDR1 reads GTSNPN; CDR2 reads SVGIG (reference sequence). CDR3 nucleotide sequence: TGTGCCTGGAGTGGAAGGGCAGGGGGCTTCCACGAGCAGTACTTC. Amino acids: CAWSGRAGGFHEQYF.

This rearrangement joins TRBV7-3 to TRBJ2-2; TRBD1 agrees at 8 bases. The CDR3 sequence is 15 residues long. Germline assignment: CDR1 SGHTA and CDR2 FQGTGA. The trim removed 5 bases at V and 4 bases at J, leaving 6 bases unmatched. In DNA, the CDR3 is TGTGCCAGCAGCCTGGGACAGGAGGGCACCGGGGAGCTGTTTTTT. Residues: CASSLGQEGTGELFF.

This clone was observed a single time. This chain uses TRBV5-1 with TRBJ1-5; a possible D gene is TRBD1 (6 bases). Per the germline V gene, CDR1 is SGHRS and CDR2 is YFSETQ. The CDR3 consists of 13 residues. The germline V and J ends were trimmed by 3 bases and 7 bases, with 11 bases remaining between them. In DNA, the CDR3 is TGCGCCAGCAGCTGGGAACAGGGACAGCCCCAGCATTTT. Protein: CASSWEQGQPQHF. Supplemented by reference TRBV5-1 and TRBJ1-5, the full variable domain reads KAGVTQTPRYLIKTRGQQVTLSCSPISGHRSVSWYQQTPGQGLQFLFEYFSETQRNKGNFPGRFSGRQFSNSRSEMNVSTLELGDSALYLCASSWEQGQPQHFGDGTRLSIL.

This clone was counted a single time. V is TRBV28 and J is TRBJ2-3; 11 bases are a match to TRBD1. With V trimmed by 5 bases and J by 4 bases, 14 bases remained unmatched. Germline V gives CDR1 MDHEN, CDR2 SYDVKM. The CDR3 runs to 18 residues. CDR3: CASSAAGTGGRLADTQYF. CDR3 nucleotide sequence: TGTGCCAGCAGTGCCGCCGGGACAGGGGGAAGATTAGCAGATACGCAGTATTTT. Variable domain in full (rest from reference TRBV28 and TRBJ2-3): DVKVTQSSRYLVKRTGEKVFLECVQDMDHENMFWYRQDPGLGLRLIYFSYDVKMKEKGDIPEGYSVSREKKERFSLILESASTNQTSMYLCASSAAGTGGRLADTQYFGPGTRLTVL.

The chain employs TRBV27 and TRBJ1-1; TRBD1 aligns across 8 bases. This CDR3 comprises 14 residues. Germline values: CDR1 MNHEY, CDR2 SMNVEV (reference sequence). V trimming: 0 bases; J trimming: 3 bases; junction bases outside the gene matches: 0. The DNA for the CDR3 is TGTGCCAGCAGTTTATCGACAGGGGACACTGAAGCTTTCTTT. Translation gives CASSLSTGDTEAFF.

The table lists this clone with a count of one. The rearrangement uses TRBV7-8 and TRBJ1-1; 10 nucleotides line up with TRBD1. V lost 4 bases and J lost 5; bases outside the gene matches: 10. This CDR3 region has 16 residues. Germline V CDR1 and CDR2: SGHVS, FQNEAQ. The CDR3: CASSSRDRGRRTEAFF. In DNA, the CDR3 is TGTGCCAGCAGCTCCCGGGACAGGGGAAGGAGGACTGAAGCTTTCTTT.

The chain has TRBV24-1 and TRBJ2-7, with 10 nucleotides matching TRBD2. The CDR3 is 16 residues long. Germline-derived CDR1 and CDR2 are KGHDR and SFDVKD. J lost 3 bases, V lost 3 bases, and 7 bases had no gene match. This CDR3 is CATSDPGLANGYEQYF. In DNA form, the CDR3 reads TGTGCCACCAGTGATCCGGGACTAGCGAACGGCTACGAGCAGTACTTC.

The V call is TRBV5-1, the J call TRBJ2-3; 12 bases are a match to TRBD2. V dropped 3 bases and J dropped 3; count of bases not matched to a gene: 23. Germline CDR1 is SGHRS and CDR2 is YFSETQ. This CDR3 comprises 22 residues. CDR3 region: CASSSTIWDGRTSGDDTDTQYF. Written as DNA, the CDR3 is TGCGCCAGCAGCTCTACCATTTGGGACGGCCGGACTAGCGGGGATGATACAGATACGCAGTATTTT.

The chain joins TRBV12-3 or TRBV12-4 to TRBJ1-1; D unclear. With 1 base removed from V and 7 bases from J, the gap between germline ends came to 7 bases. The CDR3 has 12 residues. CDR3 DNA: TGTGCCAGCAGTTTAGTAGCAAATGAAGCTTTCTTT. Encoded protein: CASSLVANEAFF.

The rearrangement links TRBV5-4 to TRBJ1-4, with a possible D match to TRBD1 (6 bases). The CDR3 length is 13 residues. The germline CDR1 and CDR2 sequences are SGHNT and YYREEE (reference sequence). Trimming removed 0 bases from V and 8 bases from J, with 8 bases in between. The CDR3 protein is CASSLDRVEKLFF. The CDR3 nucleotides read TGTGCCAGCAGCTTGGACAGGGTAGAAAAACTGTTTTTT. Full variable domain (remainder filled in from reference TRBV5-4 and TRBJ1-4): ETGVTQSPTHLIKTRGQQVTLRCSSQSGHNTVSWYQQALGQGPQFIFQYYREEENGRGNFPPRFSGLQFPNYSSELNVNALELDDSALYLCASSLDRVEKLFFGSGTQLSVL.

J is TRBJ1-2 and V is TRBV6-1; no reliable D call. Trimming left V 2 bases short and J 8 bases short, with 9 bases between. The CDR3 is 12 residues long. Looked up from germline, CDR1 is MNHNS and CDR2 is SASEGT. This CDR3 is CASSEYTGGYTF. CDR3 coding DNA: TGTGCCAGCAGTGAATACACCGGGGGCTACACCTTC.

This chain links TRBV3-1 (or the pseudogene TRBV3-2) with TRBJ2-7, with D maybe TRBD1 (7 bases). Germline values: CDR1 LGHDT, CDR2 YNNKEL (reference sequence). The CDR3 has 16 residues. V was cut by 0 bases and J by 2 bases, with 14 bases left in between. CDR3 residues: CASSQDGGQSPYEQYF. The CDR3 coding sequence is TGTGCCAGCAGCCAAGACGGGGGACAGTCCCCCTACGAGCAGTACTTC.

The rearrangement uses TRBV29-1 and TRBJ1-2, with D uncertain. From germline, CDR1 is SQVTM and CDR2 ANQGSEA. V shed 3 bases and J shed 4 bases, with 6 bases lying between them. The CDR3 sequence is 11 residues long. In DNA form, the CDR3 reads TGCAGCGTTGAGCGAACCTATGGCTACACCTTC. This sequence encodes CSVERTYGYTF.

Here the CDR3 DNA reads TGTGCCAGCAGCTTACTCCCTCGGGCTGAAGCTTTCTTT. The encoded protein is CASSLLPRAEAFF. The chain couples TRBV7-6 to TRBJ1-1; D ambiguous. The V end was cut by 2 bases, the J end by 6 bases, with 10 bases between. CDR1 is SGHVS, CDR2 FNYEAQ, per germline. The CDR3 totals 13 residues.

The chain joins TRBV30 to TRBJ1-2, with 9 bases fitting TRBD1. Losses at the gene ends were 7 bases for V and 4 bases for J; bases not matched to a gene: 10. From germline, CDR1 is GTSNPN and CDR2 SVGIG (reference sequence). This CDR3 is 14 amino acids long. CDR3 DNA: TGTGCCTCGGCGGGGGACAGGGTGATCTATGGCTACACCTTC. Protein sequence: CASAGDRVIYGYTF.

The rearrangement joins TRBV27 to TRBJ2-3; no clear D gene. The CDR3 is made up of 13 amino acids. CDR1 and CDR2 (germline): MNHEY, SMNVEV (reference sequence). Between the trimmed V and J ends, which lost 2 bases and 2 bases, there was a span of 5 bases. CDR3 nucleotide sequence: TGTGCCAGCAGTTTACTATCCACAGATACGCAGTATTTT. Protein sequence: CASSLLSTDTQYF.

The chain links TRBV6-5 to TRBJ1-1; TRBD1 matches at 9 bases. The V and J ends lost 5 bases and 4 bases, in that order; junction bases with no gene match: 2. The CDR3 runs to 13 residues. Germline CDR1 and CDR2: MNHEY and SVGAGI. DNA for the CDR3: TGTGCCAGCAGTACGACAGGGGGCACTGAAGCTTTCTTT. This gives the protein CASSTTGGTEAFF.

V gene TRBV28 combines with J gene TRBJ1-2, with 9 bases fitting TRBD1. Germline V CDR1 and CDR2: MDHEN, SYDVKM. The CDR3 spans 16 residues. The V and J ends lost 5 bases and 7 bases, in that order; junction bases with no gene match: 14. The CDR3: CASSGVGTGKLSGYTF. CDR3 DNA: TGTGCCAGCAGTGGGGTAGGGACAGGGAAATTGAGTGGCTACACCTTC.

V and J are TRBV6-6 and TRBJ2-7; D uncertain. CDR1 is MNHNY and CDR2 is SVGAGI in the germline V gene (reference sequence). With 2 bases removed from V and 2 bases from J, the gap between germline ends came to 7 bases. CDR3 length equals 13 residues. The CDR3 spells CASSYGGPYEQYF. Written as DNA, the CDR3 is TGTGCCAGCAGTTACGGCGGCCCCTACGAGCAGTACTTC.

The V gene is TRBV4-1, the J gene TRBJ1-2; D uncertain. Germline V gene lookup returns CDR1 MGHRA and CDR2 YSYEKL. Trimming took 4 bases from V and 8 from J, leaving 17 bases between them. The length of the CDR3 is 14 residues. This CDR3 reads CASSLLSGLGGYTF. Here the CDR3 DNA reads TGCGCCAGCAGCCTTTTATCCGGACTGGGCGGCTACACCTTC.

The chain is built from TRBV5-1 and TRBJ1-1; TRBD1 is a possible D gene (6 bases). This CDR3 is built from 11 residues. The ends were cut back, 0 bases at V and 12 bases at J, with 9 bases in the middle. Germline CDR1 and CDR2: SGHRS and YFSETQ. CDR3 amino acids: CASSLGDITFF. In nucleotides, the CDR3 is TGCGCCAGCAGCTTGGGGGACATTACTTTCTTT.

The genes are TRBV5-5 and TRBJ2-7; TRBD1 matches at 9 bases. The CDR3 consists of 14 residues. V lost 1 base, J lost 3 bases, and 2 bases stayed unmatched. Germline loops: CDR1 SGHKS, CDR2 YYEKEE (reference sequence). The CDR3 DNA reads as TGTGCCAGCAGCTTGTGGGACAGGGTCTACGAGCAGTACTTC. This gives the protein CASSLWDRVYEQYF.

This clone occurred a few times. This chain joins TRBV28 and TRBJ1-5; TRBD1 matches at 7 bases. J was trimmed by 0 bases and V by 2 bases; bases with no gene match: 10. The V gene's germline CDR1 is MDHEN and CDR2 SYDVKM. There are 18 residues in the CDR3. CDR3 in amino acids: CASSLRDSIGYSNQPQHF. The CDR3 DNA follows: TGTGCCAGCAGTTTACGGGACAGTATAGGGTATAGCAATCAGCCCCAGCATTTT.

The rearrangement joins TRBV19 to TRBJ2-6, with D perhaps TRBD2 (6 bases). The CDR3 runs 16 residues. Trimming removed 6 bases from V and 2 bases from J, with 14 bases in between. From germline, CDR1 is LNHDA and CDR2 SQIVND (reference sequence). CDR3 bases: TGTGCCAGTAGCCCCCACGGAGGGGCTGGGGCCAACGTCCTGACTTTC. Translating it yields CASSPHGGAGANVLTF.